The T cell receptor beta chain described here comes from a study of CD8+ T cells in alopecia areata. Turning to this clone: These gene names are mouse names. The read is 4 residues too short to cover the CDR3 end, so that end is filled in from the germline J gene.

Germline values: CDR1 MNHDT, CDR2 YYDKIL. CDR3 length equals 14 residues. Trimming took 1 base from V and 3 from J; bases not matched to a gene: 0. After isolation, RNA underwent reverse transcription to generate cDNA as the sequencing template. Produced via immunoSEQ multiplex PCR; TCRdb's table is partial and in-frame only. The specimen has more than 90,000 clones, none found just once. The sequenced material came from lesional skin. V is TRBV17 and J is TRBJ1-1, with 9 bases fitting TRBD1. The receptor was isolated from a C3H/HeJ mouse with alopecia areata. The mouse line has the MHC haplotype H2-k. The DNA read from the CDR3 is TGTGCTAGCAGTAGAGGGGACAGGGACACA. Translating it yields CASSRGDRDT. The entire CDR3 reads CASSRGDRDTEVFF.